The 32 T cell receptor beta chains given below trace back to one sample, sequenced in a study of T-cell reconstitution after alpha-beta-depleted transplantation in children. During its preparation, the TCRbeta library received unique molecular identifiers. MiXCR, applied by TCRdb to the PCR reads, yields one record per CDR3 protein. The table includes 800,000 to 1,000,000 distinct CDR3 sequences, 25% to 35% detected once. Specimen: PBMCs, mostly from graft donor cells, collected 360 days after TCRalphabeta/CD19-depleted stem cell transplant. Source of these receptors: a boy younger than two who had a stem cell transplant for SCID, so the T cells may come from the graft donor.

This chain links TRBV5-6 with TRBJ2-5, with D possibly TRBD2 on 6 matching bases. Per germline, CDR1 SGHDT and CDR2 YYEEEE. The length of the CDR3 is 14 residues. V gave up 2 bases and J gave up 5 bases, with 13 bases separating them. The CDR3 DNA is TGTGCCAGCAGCTTTTGGAGGGTCGGGGAGACCCAGTACTTC. This translates into CASSFWRVGETQYF.

V usage is TRBV4-2 and J usage is TRBJ1-2; D is unresolved. This CDR3 contains 12 residues. The V end lost 1 base, the J end lost 8 bases, and 8 bases lay between the germline ends. Germline V CDR1 and CDR2: LGHNA, YNFKEQ. CDR3 region: CASSQVQQGYTF. The CDR3 region has the DNA TGTGCCAGCAGCCAAGTTCAACAAGGCTACACCTTC.

This clonotype came up once. The rearrangement uses TRBV20-1 and TRBJ1-3; unclear D gene. The CDR3 totals 15 residues. The germline V gene has CDR1 DFQATT and CDR2 SNEGSKA (reference sequence). V lost 5 bases, J lost 0 bases, and 14 bases lay in between. The CDR3 loop reads CSAGPLGGSGNTIYF. DNA for the CDR3: TGCAGTGCTGGACCGTTGGGTGGCTCTGGAAACACCATATATTTT.

The V and J genes are TRBV6-5 and TRBJ1-1; TRBD1 matches at 7 bases. Trimming removed 2 bases from V and 0 bases from J; junction bases left unmatched: 6. CDR3 length equals 16 residues. The germline gives CDR1 MNHEY, CDR2 SVGAGI. The CDR3: CASSYTRTGLNTEAFF. DNA for the CDR3: TGTGCCAGCAGTTACACTAGGACAGGCTTGAACACTGAAGCTTTCTTT.

V usage is TRBV20-1 and J usage is TRBJ2-7, with 7 bases aligning to TRBD2. Germline CDR1 DFQATT, CDR2 SNEGSKA (reference sequence). Trimming cost V 4 bases and J 3 bases; bases outside gene matches: 9. There are 14 residues in the CDR3. The chain's CDR3 is CSAKGGRDYYEQYF. In DNA form, the CDR3 reads TGCAGTGCTAAAGGAGGAAGGGACTACTACGAGCAGTACTTC.

This clonotype was picked up a small number of times. This chain joins TRBV6-5 and TRBJ2-1; 8 bases match TRBD2. The V gene end was trimmed by 4 bases and the J gene end by 8 bases; junction bases not matched to a gene: 13. CDR3 size: 16 residues. Germline V gives CDR1 MNHEY, CDR2 SVGAGI. The CDR3: CASSSARGGLFYEQFF. DNA for the CDR3: TGTGCCAGCAGTTCCGCTCGGGGGGGCCTGTTCTATGAGCAGTTCTTC.

V gene TRBV5-1 combines with J gene TRBJ2-7; 7 nucleotides line up with TRBD2. Trimming removed 0 bases from V and 4 bases from J; junction bases left unmatched: 7. The V gene's germline CDR1 is SGHRS and CDR2 YFSETQ. The CDR3 runs 15 residues. In DNA form, the CDR3 reads TGCGCCAGCAGCTTGGAGCGGGGTCCCTTATACGAGCAGTACTTC. It encodes CASSLERGPLYEQYF.

The chain combines TRBV5-1 with TRBJ1-4; D call uncertain. V gave up 1 base and J gave up 8 bases, with 9 bases separating them. From germline, CDR1 is SGHRS and CDR2 YFSETQ. CDR3 length equals 13 residues. The CDR3 coding sequence is TGCGCCAGCAGCTTGTGGGGAGACGAAAAACTGTTTTTT. Its translation: CASSLWGDEKLFF.

This clonotype was counted a few times. The V call is TRBV7-8, the J call TRBJ1-1; D is possibly TRBD1 (5 bases). The CDR3 sequence is 14 residues long. Germline assignment: CDR1 SGHVS and CDR2 FQNEAQ. Trimming took off 4 bases at V and 5 bases at J, with 14 bases between the two ends. CDR3 residues: CASSSTGQGTEAFF. CDR3 sequence (DNA): TGTGCCAGCAGCTCAACCGGACAAGGTACTGAAGCTTTCTTT.

This sequence joins TRBV7-2 and TRBJ2-1; D might be TRBD1 or TRBD2, each matching 6 bases. The CDR3 contains 15 residues. Germline V gives CDR1 SGHTA, CDR2 FQGNSA. Trimming left V 1 base short and J 7 bases short, with 14 bases between. The CDR3 DNA reads TGTGCCAGCAGCTTAGACCGGGGGCCGGGGAATGAGCAGTTCTTC. Its protein is CASSLDRGPGNEQFF.

The V and J genes are TRBV6-1 and TRBJ2-3; D gene unclear. From germline, CDR1 is MNHNS and CDR2 SASEGT. Trimming shortened V by 5 bases and J by 2 bases, and 11 bases separated the two germline ends. This CDR3 has 14 residues. The CDR3 loop reads CASSPDFNTDTQYF. DNA of the CDR3: TGTGCCAGCAGTCCCGACTTCAACACAGATACGCAGTATTTT.

The V gene is TRBV12-3 or TRBV12-4, the J gene TRBJ1-1; TRBD1 aligns across 7 bases. J lost 0 bases, V lost 6 bases, and 4 bases had no gene match. The length of the CDR3 is 14 residues. The DNA for the CDR3 is TGTGCCAGCAGGGTGGGACAGCTGAACACTGAAGCTTTCTTT. Translated, it gives CASRVGQLNTEAFF.

V usage is TRBV7-8 and J usage is TRBJ2-7, with no clear D. The CDR3 extends over 16 amino acids. Germline-derived CDR1 and CDR2 are SGHVS and FQNEAQ. Trimming removed 1 base at V and 0 bases at J, with 13 bases between. CDR3 residues: CASSLGAASSSYEQYF. The CDR3 DNA reads TGTGCCAGCAGCTTAGGGGCGGCCTCGAGCTCCTACGAGCAGTACTTC.

The chain couples TRBV14 to TRBJ1-5; tentatively, D is TRBD1 (6 bases). The V and J ends lost 3 bases and 5 bases respectively, with 17 bases between them. Germline V gene lookup returns CDR1 SGHDN and CDR2 FVKESK. CDR3 length: 16 amino acids. The CDR3 nucleotides are TGTGCCAGCAGCCACCCGAGGACAGCTTTAGATCAGCCCCAGCATTTT. Translating it yields CASSHPRTALDQPQHF.

In its sample, this clonotype was seen a few times. The V gene is TRBV10-3, the J gene TRBJ2-3, with 9 bases matching TRBD1. The germline V gene encodes CDR1 ENHRY and CDR2 SYGVKD. The V gene end was trimmed by 6 bases and the J gene end by 7 bases; junction bases not matched to a gene: 8. The CDR3 is made up of 14 amino acids. The CDR3 coding sequence is TGTGCCATCAGGGGACAGGGTGAGGCCAATACGCAGTATTTT. Its translation is CAIRGQGEANTQYF.

This clonotype has at least ten counts. The V call is TRBV5-5, the J call TRBJ2-3; 9 positions agree with TRBD2. J was trimmed by 3 bases and V by 0 bases; bases with no gene match: 5. The CDR3 is made up of 16 amino acids. In germline, CDR1 is SGHKS, CDR2 YYEKEE (reference sequence). DNA for the CDR3: TGTGCCAGCAGCTTGGCGCGGGGGGGCCGAACAGATACGCAGTATTTT. Amino acids: CASSLARGGRTDTQYF.

This sequence joins TRBV19 and TRBJ2-1; D gene uncertain. Per germline, CDR1 LNHDA and CDR2 SQIVND (reference sequence). V was shortened by 8 bases and J by 4 bases, with 15 bases between the two germline ends. CDR3 size: 14 residues. The CDR3 here is CASVRGAPYNEQFF. CDR3 sequence (DNA): TGTGCCAGTGTTAGAGGAGCGCCTTACAATGAGCAGTTCTTC.

V gene TRBV2 combines with J gene TRBJ2-7; 8 bases are shared with TRBD2. This CDR3 comprises 12 residues. Germline V lookup: CDR1 SNHLY, CDR2 FYNNEI. Losses at the gene ends were 9 bases for V and 4 bases for J; bases not matched to a gene: 5. Written as DNA, the CDR3 is TGTGCCAGTAGCGGGGCTGCGTACGAGCAGTACTTC. This encodes CASSGAAYEQYF.

The DNA for the CDR3 is TGTGCCAGCTCCCCGCTCCATAGCTCCTACAATGAGCAGTTCTTC. This codes for CASSPLHSSYNEQFF. This sequence joins TRBV18 and TRBJ2-1; D uncertain. The CDR3 spans 15 residues. Germline V gives CDR1 KGHSH, CDR2 LQKENI. The V and J ends lost 6 bases and 0 bases respectively, with 12 bases between them. Full variable domain (remainder filled in from reference TRBV18 and TRBJ2-1): NAGVMQNPRHLVRRRGQEARLRCSPMKGHSHVYWYRQLPEEGLKFMVYLQKENIIDESGMPKERFSAEFPKEGPSILRIQQVVRGDSAAYFCASSPLHSSYNEQFFGPGTRLTVL.

The rearrangement joins TRBV5-1 to TRBJ2-7; 7 positions agree with TRBD1. J gave up 5 bases and V 4 bases, and 12 bases lay outside the gene matches. The V gene's germline CDR1 is SGHRS and CDR2 YFSETQ. This CDR3 is 15 amino acids long. The CDR3 spells CASSPDPHRGNEQYF. The CDR3 DNA reads TGCGCCAGCAGCCCCGACCCCCACAGGGGCAACGAGCAGTACTTC.

The rearrangement uses TRBV20-1 and TRBJ1-2, with no clear D. The CDR3 contains 14 residues. Trimming stripped 0 bases from V and 5 bases from J, with 13 bases between. Germline V lookup: CDR1 DFQATT, CDR2 SNEGSKA (reference sequence). CDR3 DNA: TGCAGTGCTAGAGATATCGGCAGCGGATATGGCTACACCTTC. Its protein product is CSARDIGSGYGYTF.

This chain connects TRBV24-1 to TRBJ2-5; 12 bases line up with TRBD2. J was trimmed by 4 bases and V by 3 bases; bases with no gene match: 5. CDR1 is KGHDR, CDR2 SFDVKD, per germline. The CDR3 covers 16 residues. CDR3 sequence: CATSDPSGGAGETQYF. CDR3 nucleotides: TGTGCCACCAGTGATCCTAGCGGGGGGGCAGGAGAGACCCAGTACTTC.

This clonotype occurred a few times. The V call is TRBV10-3, the J call TRBJ2-1; possibly TRBD1 or TRBD2 for D (5 bases each). Looked up from germline, CDR1 is ENHRY and CDR2 is SYGVKD. Trimming took 10 bases from V and 4 from J, leaving 17 bases between them. This CDR3 region has 14 residues. CDR3: CASSREGQYNEQFF. For the CDR3, the DNA is TGTGCCAGCAGCCGCGAGGGGCAATACAATGAGCAGTTCTTC.

This clonotype was counted only a few times. This rearrangement joins TRBV4-2 to TRBJ2-1; D assignment may be TRBD1 or TRBD2 (5 bases each). Looked up from germline, CDR1 is LGHNA and CDR2 is YNFKEQ. This CDR3 has 15 amino acids. The V end was cut by 5 bases, the J end by 0 bases, with 11 bases between. The CDR3 loop is CASSNGGRSYNEQFF. CDR3 in DNA: TGTGCCAGCAGCAATGGGGGTCGCTCCTACAATGAGCAGTTCTTC.

The chain uses TRBV11-2 and TRBJ2-1; D is unclear. The CDR3 is made up of 13 amino acids. CDR1 is SGHAT and CDR2 is FQNNGV in the germline V gene. V lost 1 base and J lost 6, with 7 bases in between. CDR3 amino acids: CASSLVFVNEQFF. DNA for the CDR3: TGTGCCAGCAGCTTAGTATTTGTCAATGAGCAGTTCTTC. The full variable domain, its missing parts supplied by reference TRBV11-2 and TRBJ2-1, is EAGVAQSPRYKIIEKRQSVAFWCNPISGHATLYWYQQILGQGPKLLIQFQNNGVVDDSQLPKDRFSAERLKGVDSTLKIQPAKLEDSAVYLCASSLVFVNEQFFGPGTRLTVL.

This clonotype has a handful of counts. The V and J genes are TRBV6-5 and TRBJ1-4; TRBD1 might be the D (6 bases). V was pared by 1 base and J by 6 bases, with 15 bases between. The CDR3 sequence is 16 residues long. Per the germline V gene, CDR1 is MNHEY and CDR2 is SVGAGI. CDR3 loop: CASSYLSGGADEKLFF. The CDR3 coding sequence is TGTGCCAGCAGTTACTTATCCGGGGGCGCGGATGAAAAACTGTTTTTT.

CDR3 amino acids: CAISEPGTGMGTGELFF. The CDR3 nucleotides read TGTGCCATCAGTGAACCAGGGACAGGGATGGGCACCGGGGAGCTGTTTTTT. This chain uses TRBV10-3 with TRBJ2-2; 9 bases are a match to TRBD1. Per germline, CDR1 ENHRY and CDR2 SYGVKD. The CDR3 length is 17 residues. The V gene end was trimmed by 3 bases and the J gene end by 4 bases; junction bases not matched to a gene: 9.

This clonotype has only a few counts. The rearrangement joins TRBV7-9 to TRBJ2-7; the D is unclear. The V end lost 3 bases, the J end lost 0 bases, and 12 bases lay between the germline ends. The CDR3 contains 15 residues. Germline V CDR1 and CDR2: SEHNR, FQNEAQ (reference sequence). DNA of the CDR3: TGTGCCAGCAGCTTGATCGGGCTCCCCTCCTACGAGCAGTACTTC. This encodes CASSLIGLPSYEQYF.

This clonotype was recorded a few times. CDR3 residues: CASSERAANNEQFF. The CDR3, as DNA: TGTGCCAGCAGTGAAAGGGCAGCCAACAATGAGCAGTTCTTC. This chain uses TRBV6-4 with TRBJ2-1; no clear D. This CDR3 has 14 residues. Trimming took off 3 bases at V and 5 bases at J, with 11 bases between the two ends. The germline V gene has CDR1 MRHNA and CDR2 SNTAGT.

The chain joins TRBV7-8 to TRBJ2-3; D possibly corresponds to TRBD2 (5 bases). V lost 5 bases, J lost 4 bases, and 22 bases lay in between. CDR3 length equals 17 residues. CDR1 and CDR2 (germline): SGHVS, FQNEAQ. CDR3 sequence reads: CASSAGLAILSADTQYF. In DNA form, the CDR3 reads TGTGCCAGCAGCGCCGGGCTAGCCATTCTTTCCGCAGATACGCAGTATTTT.

The V gene is TRBV12-3 or TRBV12-4, the J gene TRBJ2-1; perhaps D is TRBD1 or TRBD2 (5 bases each). The CDR3 loop spans 13 amino acids. V was clipped by 8 bases and J by 5 bases, with 13 bases between them. This CDR3 is CASSRGVNNEQFF. CDR3 sequence (DNA): TGTGCCAGCTCGAGAGGGGTTAACAATGAGCAGTTCTTC.

This clonotype was recorded only once. The rearrangement links TRBV28 to TRBJ2-3; TRBD2 matches at 13 bases. From germline, CDR1 is MDHEN and CDR2 SYDVKM. The CDR3 spans 20 residues. The junction had 13 bases not matched to a gene; V was cut back by 3 bases and J by 1 base. The CDR3 spells CASSFGLAGATLLRTDTQYF. CDR3 DNA: TGTGCCAGCAGTTTCGGACTAGCGGGGGCCACCCTACTCCGCACAGATACGCAGTATTTT.